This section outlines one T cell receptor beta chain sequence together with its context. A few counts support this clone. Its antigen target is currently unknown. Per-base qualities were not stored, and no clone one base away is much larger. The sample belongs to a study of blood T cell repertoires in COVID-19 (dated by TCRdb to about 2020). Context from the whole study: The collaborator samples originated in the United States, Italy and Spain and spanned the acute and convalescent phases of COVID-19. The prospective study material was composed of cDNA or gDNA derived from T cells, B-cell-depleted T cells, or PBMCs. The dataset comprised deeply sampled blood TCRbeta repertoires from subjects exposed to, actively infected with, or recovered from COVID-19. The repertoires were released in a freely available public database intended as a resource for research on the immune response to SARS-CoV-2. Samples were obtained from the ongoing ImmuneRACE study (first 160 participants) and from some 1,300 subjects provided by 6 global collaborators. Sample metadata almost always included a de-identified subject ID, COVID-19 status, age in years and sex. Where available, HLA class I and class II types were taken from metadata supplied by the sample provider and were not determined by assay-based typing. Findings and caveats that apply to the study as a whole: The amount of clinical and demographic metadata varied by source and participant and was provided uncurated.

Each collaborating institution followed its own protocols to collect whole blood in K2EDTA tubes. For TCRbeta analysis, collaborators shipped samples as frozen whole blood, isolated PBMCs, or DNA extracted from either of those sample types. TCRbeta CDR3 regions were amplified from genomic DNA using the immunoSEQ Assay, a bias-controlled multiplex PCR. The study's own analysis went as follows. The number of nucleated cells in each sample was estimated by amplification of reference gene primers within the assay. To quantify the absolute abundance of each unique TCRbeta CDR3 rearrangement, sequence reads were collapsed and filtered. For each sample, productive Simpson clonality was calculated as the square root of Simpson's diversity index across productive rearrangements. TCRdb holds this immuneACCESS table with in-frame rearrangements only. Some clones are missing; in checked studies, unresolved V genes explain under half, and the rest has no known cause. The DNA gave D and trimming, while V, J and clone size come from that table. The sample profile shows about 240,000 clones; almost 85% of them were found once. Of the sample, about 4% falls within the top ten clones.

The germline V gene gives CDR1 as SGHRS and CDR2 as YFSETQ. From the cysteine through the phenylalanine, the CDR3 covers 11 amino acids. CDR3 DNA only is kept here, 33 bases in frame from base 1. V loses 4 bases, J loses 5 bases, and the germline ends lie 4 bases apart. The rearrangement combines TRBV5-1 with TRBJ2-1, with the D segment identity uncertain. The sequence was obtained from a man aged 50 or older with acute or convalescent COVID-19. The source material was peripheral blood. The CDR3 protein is CASSLDNEQFF. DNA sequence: TGCGCCAGCAGCCTAGACAATGAGCAGTTCTTC.